This entry lists 9 T cell receptor beta chains sequenced from one sample in a study of lymphopenia after photon versus proton radiotherapy. This table comes from immunoSEQ multiplex PCR, and its TCRdb copy is limited to in-frame clones, with some not included. The data show some 30,000 clones, roughly 90% seen once. Sample: peripheral blood, taken from a patient treated with photon-based radiotherapy. These receptors were obtained from a woman aged 45-59 years with pancreatic cancer.

The CDR3 DNA reads TGTGCCAGCAGTGATATTTGGACAGGTGGCTACACCTTC. Translation gives CASSDIWTGGYTF. This rearrangement joins TRBV2 to TRBJ1-2, with 7 bases fitting TRBD1. Trimming took 3 bases from V and 7 from J; bases not matched to a gene: 5. This CDR3 region has 13 residues. Germline V gives CDR1 SNHLY, CDR2 FYNNEI.

The chain links TRBV15 to TRBJ2-1, with TRBD2 matching 7 bases. There are 16 residues in the CDR3. Germline assignment: CDR1 LNHNV and CDR2 YYDKDF (reference sequence). The V segment lost 4 bases and the J segment 0 bases; nucleotides outside the gene matches: 6. This CDR3 reads CATSMGRESSYNEQFF. For the CDR3, the DNA is TGTGCCACCAGCATGGGGCGGGAGAGCTCCTACAATGAGCAGTTCTTC.

This chain links TRBV27 with TRBJ2-3, with 8 bases aligning to TRBD1. Trimming removed 0 bases from V and 10 bases from J; junction bases left unmatched: 9. This CDR3 has 15 residues. Germline V gives CDR1 MNHEY, CDR2 SMNVEV (reference sequence). This chain's CDR3 is CASSLSTGDGYAQYF. The CDR3 DNA sequence: TGTGCCAGCAGTTTATCGACAGGGGACGGTTATGCGCAGTATTTT.

The chain uses TRBV6-6 and TRBJ2-3, with D possibly TRBD2 on 5 matching bases. CDR3 length: 12 residues. The germline V gene has CDR1 MNHNY and CDR2 SVGAGI (reference sequence). The CDR3 DNA sequence: TGTGGGGGAGTTTCTTACACAGATACGCAGTATTTT. It translates to CGGVSYTDTQYF.

The J gene is TRBJ2-1, the V gene TRBV6-4, with 8 bases fitting TRBD2. The V gene's germline CDR1 is MRHNA and CDR2 SNTAGT. The CDR3 is 15 amino acids. The V and J ends lost 2 bases and 7 bases, in that order; junction bases with no gene match: 7. CDR3 region: CASSDAAGGGNEQFF. DNA of the CDR3: TGTGCCAGCAGTGACGCGGCGGGAGGAGGGAATGAGCAGTTCTTC.

On this clone itself: Other DNA sequences in the same sample also yield this CDR3. The chain employs TRBV27 and TRBJ2-7; no definite D call. This CDR3 region has 13 residues. The germline V gene has CDR1 MNHEY and CDR2 SMNVEV (reference sequence). V dropped 2 bases and J dropped 4 bases, with 9 bases sitting between them. In DNA, the CDR3 is TGTGCCAGCAGTTTACAAGGTGATTACGAGCAGTACTTC. Translated, it gives CASSLQGDYEQYF.

J is TRBJ2-6 and V is TRBV4-2; D is uncertain. V was pared by 1 base and J by 1 base, with 5 bases between. Germline V gene lookup returns CDR1 LGHNA and CDR2 YNFKEQ. CDR3 length: 15 amino acids. CDR3 in DNA: TGTGCCAGCAGCCAAGCGCTATCTGGGGCCAACGTCCTGACTTTC. It is translated as CASSQALSGANVLTF.

The rearrangement joins TRBV5-1 to TRBJ1-3; 8 positions match TRBD1. Per the germline V gene, CDR1 is SGHRS and CDR2 is YFSETQ. The CDR3 loop spans 14 amino acids. V trimming: 3 bases; J trimming: 2 bases; junction bases outside the gene matches: 1. The CDR3 region is CASSSTGAGNTIYF. DNA of the CDR3: TGCGCCAGCAGCTCGACAGGGGCTGGAAACACCATATATTTT.

The V gene is TRBV7-8, the J gene TRBJ2-3; 9 bases match TRBD2. This CDR3 is built from 16 residues. Germline CDR1 is SGHVS and CDR2 is FQNEAQ. Unmatched junction bases numbered 8, after V lost 3 bases and J lost 4 bases. CDR3 in DNA: TGTGCCAGCAGCTTGCCGGGGCGGGAGGGTTCAGATACGCAGTATTTT. Protein product: CASSLPGREGSDTQYF.